A selection of T cell receptor beta chains follows, all from one sample in a study of shared clonotypes between healthy human individuals. The table came from immunoSEQ multiplex PCR; TCRdb's copy has only in-frame clones and leaves some out. The table lists some 580,000 clones, roughly 98% of them singletons, with 0.25% to 0.35% in the top ten. Specimen: naive CD8+ T cells sorted from blood. The source of these receptors is a young man in good health. CDR3s include the opening cysteine and the closing phenylalanine or tryptophan. A D gene is named only where the DNA matches it firmly. A row's size may be missing; if present it is once, few, many or a size class.

v_gene,d_gene,j_gene,abundance,CDR3aa,CDR3nt
TRBV9,.,TRBJ2-7,.,CASSVLVSRSEQYF,TGTGCCAGCAGCGTATTGGTTAGTAGGAGCGAGCAGTACTTC
TRBV9,TRBD2,TRBJ2-5,.,CASGGNRGAQYF,TGTGCCAGTGGAGGGAACCGGGGGGCCCAGTACTTC
TRBV28,TRBD2,TRBJ2-3,.,CASSLGPFWREASDTQYF,TGTGCCAGCAGTTTAGGGCCCTTTTGGCGGGAGGCATCAGATACGCAGTATTTT
TRBV7-3,TRBD2,TRBJ2-7,.,CASSPGLAGVSEQYF,TGTGCCAGCAGCCCTGGACTAGCGGGAGTGAGCGAGCAGTACTTC
TRBV7-3,.,TRBJ2-3,.,CASSLRGSTDTQYF,TGTGCCAGCAGCTTAAGAGGTAGCACAGATACGCAGTATTTT
TRBV9,.,TRBJ1-1,.,CASSPYWNTEAFF,TGTGCCAGCAGCCCTTACTGGAACACTGAAGCTTTCTTT
TRBV7-4,.,TRBJ1-4,once,CASSPGGGDEKLFF,TGTGCCAGCAGTCCAGGAGGGGGAGACGAAAAACTGTTTTTT
TRBV4-3,.,TRBJ2-7,.,CASSQESNYEQYF,TGCGCCAGCAGCCAAGAGAGCAACTACGAGCAGTACTTC
TRBV7-9,.,TRBJ2-1,.,CASSLLDEQFF,TGTGCCAGCAGCTTATTGGATGAGCAGTTCTTC
TRBV5-6,TRBD1,TRBJ2-7,.,CASSLGDRGFEQYF,TGTGCCAGCAGCTTGGGGGACAGGGGATTCGAGCAGTACTTC
TRBV7-9,TRBD2,TRBJ2-1,once,CASSLPSGRAHNEQFF,TGTGCCAGCAGCCTTCCTAGCGGGAGGGCTCATAATGAGCAGTTCTTC
TRBV2,.,TRBJ2-7,.,CASSDKRGYEQYF,TGTGCCAGCAGTGATAAGAGAGGCTACGAGCAGTACTTC
TRBV7-2,.,TRBJ1-1,.,CASRDLRGDEAFF,TGTGCCAGCAGAGACTTACGGGGCGACGAAGCTTTCTTT
TRBV11-2,.,TRBJ2-7,.,CASSSDLSQYEQYF,TGTGCCAGCAGCTCCGACCTCTCGCAGTACGAGCAGTACTTC
TRBV5-5,.,TRBJ1-4,.,CASSLWENEKLFF,TGTGCCAGCAGCTTGTGGGAGAATGAAAAACTGTTTTTT
TRBV7-6,TRBD1,TRBJ2-1,.,CASSPIRGPAYNEQFF,TGTGCCAGCAGCCCCATTAGGGGGCCAGCCTACAATGAGCAGTTCTTC
TRBV6-5,TRBD2,TRBJ2-7,once,CASRYNRVAGEWEQYF,TGTGCCAGCAGGTACAACAGAGTAGCGGGAGAGTGGGAGCAGTACTTC
TRBV7-2,.,TRBJ2-7,.,CASSPGTSGGEQYF,TGTGCCAGCAGCCCGGGGACATCGGGAGGCGAGCAGTACTTC
TRBV29-1,.,TRBJ2-7,.,CSVRRPDSYEQYF,TGCAGCGTTCGTCGTCCCGACTCCTACGAGCAGTACTTC
TRBV29-1,TRBD2,TRBJ2-1,.,CSVPPTSGRDEQFF,TGCAGCGTTCCCCCCACTAGCGGGAGAGATGAGCAGTTCTTC
TRBV27,TRBD2,TRBJ2-1,.,CASSSAGDSYNEQFF,TGTGCCAGCAGTTCAGCGGGGGACTCCTACAATGAGCAGTTCTTC
TRBV27,.,TRBJ2-7,.,CASTSTGSSEQYF,TGTGCCAGCACAAGCACTGGGTCATCCGAGCAGTACTTC
TRBV9,.,TRBJ2-5,.,CASSVAGVQETQYF,TGTGCCAGCAGCGTAGCCGGGGTCCAAGAGACCCAGTACTTC
TRBV27,.,TRBJ2-5,.,CASSSNTGQPQYF,TGTGCCAGCAGTTCCAACACAGGACAGCCCCAGTACTTC
TRBV11-3,TRBD1,TRBJ2-7,.,CASTSRDRPYEQYF,TGTGCCAGCACCAGCCGGGACAGGCCATACGAGCAGTACTTC
TRBV25-1,TRBD2,TRBJ2-1,.,CASSVIRGRARTYNEQFF,TGTGCCAGCAGTGTAATTCGCGGGAGGGCCAGGACCTACAATGAGCAGTTCTTC
TRBV13,.,TRBJ2-5,.,CASSQEGDQETQYF,TGTGCCAGCAGTCAGGAGGGGGACCAAGAGACCCAGTACTTC
TRBV2,.,TRBJ1-4,.,CASSESAASNEKLFF,TGTGCCAGCAGTGAAAGTGCAGCGAGCAATGAAAAACTGTTTTTT
TRBV5-6,.,TRBJ1-2,once,CASSFFPLKNPNYGYTF,TGTGCCAGCAGCTTCTTCCCCCTAAAGAACCCTAACTATGGCTACACCTTC
TRBV4-3,.,TRBJ1-2,.,CASSQGPTRDGYTF,TGCGCCAGCAGCCAAGGCCCGACGAGGGATGGCTACACCTTC
TRBV25-1,.,TRBJ1-2,.,CASSQGWDGYTF,TGTGCCAGCAGTCAAGGGTGGGACGGCTACACCTTC
TRBV29-1,TRBD2,TRBJ2-1,.,CSVETPSGRDDNEQFF,TGCAGCGTTGAAACGCCTAGCGGGAGGGACGACAATGAGCAGTTCTTC
TRBV29-1,TRBD2,TRBJ2-5,.,CSVEGGVSLETQYF,TGCAGCGTTGAGGGGGGGGTATCGCTCGAGACCCAGTACTTC
TRBV7-9,TRBD2,TRBJ2-7,.,CASSPRLAGVSYEQYF,TGTGCCAGCAGCCCTAGACTAGCGGGAGTTTCCTACGAGCAGTACTTC
TRBV6-5,.,TRBJ2-5,.,CASSYPTGGETQYF,TGTGCCAGCAGTTACCCGACTGGGGGGGAGACCCAGTACTTC
TRBV6-1,TRBD2,TRBJ2-7,.,CASSPSGENYYEQYF,TGTGCCAGCAGTCCTAGCGGGGAAAACTACTACGAGCAGTACTTC
TRBV5-1,.,TRBJ2-7,.,CASKEGAGIYEQYF,TGCGCCAGCAAGGAGGGAGCAGGAATTTACGAGCAGTACTTC